The sequence of this T cell receptor (beta chain) was determined in a study of T-cell memory formation after mild COVID-19. MiXCR was run by TCRdb on the 5' RACE reads, yielding one entry per CDR3 protein. Here the sample spans roughly 580,000 distinct CDR3 sequences, roughly 18% being singletons. Germline-derived CDR1 and CDR2 are KGHDR and SFDVKD. The CDR3 sequence is 16 residues long. V lost 4 bases and J lost 8; bases outside the gene matches: 6. This clonotype was seen only a few times. The sequence derives from an adult woman who had mild COVID-19 (a few samples of this study predate the infection). Cell type and time point are not known. The chain employs TRBV24-1 and TRBJ2-1, with 14 bases aligning to TRBD2. Sequencing used PBMCs or a T cell subset sorted from them (not recorded which). The chain's CDR3 is CATSDLTSGGDDEQFF. The DNA for the CDR3 is TGTGCCACCAGTGACCTGACTAGCGGGGGGGACGATGAGCAGTTCTTC.